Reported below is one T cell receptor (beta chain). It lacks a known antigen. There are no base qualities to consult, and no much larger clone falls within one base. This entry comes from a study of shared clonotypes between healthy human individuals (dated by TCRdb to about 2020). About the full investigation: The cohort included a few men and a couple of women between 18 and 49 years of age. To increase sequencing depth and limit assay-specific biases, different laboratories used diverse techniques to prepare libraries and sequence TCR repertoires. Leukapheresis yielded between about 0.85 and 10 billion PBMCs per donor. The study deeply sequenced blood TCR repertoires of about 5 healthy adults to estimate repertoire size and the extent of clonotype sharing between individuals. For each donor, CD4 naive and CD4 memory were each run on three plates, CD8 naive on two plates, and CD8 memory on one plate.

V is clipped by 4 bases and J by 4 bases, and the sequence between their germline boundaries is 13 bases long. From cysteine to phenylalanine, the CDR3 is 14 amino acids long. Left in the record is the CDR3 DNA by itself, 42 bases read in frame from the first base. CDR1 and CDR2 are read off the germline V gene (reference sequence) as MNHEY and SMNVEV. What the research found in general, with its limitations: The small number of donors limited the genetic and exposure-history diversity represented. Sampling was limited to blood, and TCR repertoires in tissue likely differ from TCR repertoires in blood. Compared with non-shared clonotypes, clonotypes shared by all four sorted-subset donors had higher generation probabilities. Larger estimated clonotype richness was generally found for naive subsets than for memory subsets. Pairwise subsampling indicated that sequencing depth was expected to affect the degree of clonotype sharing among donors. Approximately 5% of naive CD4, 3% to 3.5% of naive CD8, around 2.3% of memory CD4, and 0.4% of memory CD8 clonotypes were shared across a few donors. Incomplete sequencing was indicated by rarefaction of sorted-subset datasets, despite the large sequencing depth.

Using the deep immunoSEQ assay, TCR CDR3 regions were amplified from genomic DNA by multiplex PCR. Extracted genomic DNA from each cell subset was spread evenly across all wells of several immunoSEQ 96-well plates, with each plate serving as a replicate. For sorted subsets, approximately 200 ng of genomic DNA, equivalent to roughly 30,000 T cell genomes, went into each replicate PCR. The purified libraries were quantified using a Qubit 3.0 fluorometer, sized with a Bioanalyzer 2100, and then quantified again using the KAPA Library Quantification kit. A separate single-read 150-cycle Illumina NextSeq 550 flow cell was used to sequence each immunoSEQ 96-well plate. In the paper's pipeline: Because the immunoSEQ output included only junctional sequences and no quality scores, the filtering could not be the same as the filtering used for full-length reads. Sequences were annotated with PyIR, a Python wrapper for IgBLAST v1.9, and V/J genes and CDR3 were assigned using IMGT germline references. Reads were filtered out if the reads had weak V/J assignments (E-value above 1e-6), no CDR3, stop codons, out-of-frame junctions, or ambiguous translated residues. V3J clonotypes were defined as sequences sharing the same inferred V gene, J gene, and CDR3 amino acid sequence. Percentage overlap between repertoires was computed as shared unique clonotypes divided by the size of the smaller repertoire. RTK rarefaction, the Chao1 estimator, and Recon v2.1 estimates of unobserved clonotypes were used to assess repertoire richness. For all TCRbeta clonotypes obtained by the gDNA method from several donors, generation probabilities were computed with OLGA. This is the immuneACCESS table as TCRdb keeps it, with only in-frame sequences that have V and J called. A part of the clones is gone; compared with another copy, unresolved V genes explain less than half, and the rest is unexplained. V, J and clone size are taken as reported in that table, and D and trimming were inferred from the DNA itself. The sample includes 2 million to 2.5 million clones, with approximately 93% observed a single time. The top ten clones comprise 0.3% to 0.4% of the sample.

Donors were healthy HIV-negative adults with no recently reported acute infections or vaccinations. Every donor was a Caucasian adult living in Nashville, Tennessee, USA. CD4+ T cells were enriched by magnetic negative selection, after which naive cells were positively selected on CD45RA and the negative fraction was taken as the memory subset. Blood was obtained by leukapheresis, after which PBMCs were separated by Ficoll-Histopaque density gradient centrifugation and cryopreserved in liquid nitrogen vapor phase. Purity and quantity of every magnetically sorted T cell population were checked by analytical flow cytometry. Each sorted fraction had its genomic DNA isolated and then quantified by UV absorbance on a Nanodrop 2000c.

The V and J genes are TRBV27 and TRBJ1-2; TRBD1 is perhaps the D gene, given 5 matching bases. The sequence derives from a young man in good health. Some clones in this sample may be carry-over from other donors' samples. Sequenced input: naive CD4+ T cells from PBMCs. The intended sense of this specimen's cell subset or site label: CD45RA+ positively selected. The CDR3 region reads CASSSQAVGYGYTF. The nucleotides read TGTGCCAGCAGTTCACAGGCAGTGGGCTATGGCTACACCTTC.